This entry lists 27 T cell receptor beta chains sequenced from one sample in a study of T-cell memory formation after mild COVID-19. TCRdb processed the 5' RACE reads anew with MiXCR; each CDR3 protein has one entry. Among hundreds of thousands of distinct CDR3 sequences listed, around 8% were seen once. Material: PBMCs or a T cell subset sorted from them (not recorded which). The receptor set was obtained from a man aged 18 to 30 who had mild COVID-19 (a few samples of this study predate the infection). Cell type and time point are not known.

This clonotype was detected ten times or more. The chain couples TRBV2 to TRBJ2-7; D is undetermined. CDR1 SNHLY and CDR2 FYNNEI come from the germline V gene. CDR3 size: 15 residues. V dropped 4 bases and J dropped 3 bases, with 16 bases sitting between them. The CDR3 protein is CASSVDFSPLYEQYV. CDR3 coding DNA: TGTGCCAGCAGTGTTGATTTCTCTCCTCTCTACGAGCAGTACGTC.

At least ten counts were recorded for this clonotype. One junction end does not reproduce the germline sequence, and a read error may be involved. The chain is built from TRBV4-3 and TRBJ1-4; D unresolved. The length of the CDR3 is 11 residues. Germline CDR1 LGHNA, CDR2 YSLEER. CDR3 protein: CASSTSIVSVF. CDR3 DNA sequence: TGCGCCAGCAGCACCTCGATCGTGTCCGTTTTT.

The rearrangement links TRBV6-1 to TRBJ1-1; 10 bases map to TRBD1. Trimming cost V 10 bases and J 4 bases; bases outside gene matches: 15. CDR1 is MNHNS and CDR2 is SASEGT in the germline V gene. This CDR3 region has 16 residues. The DNA of the CDR3 is TGTGCCACCCAGGGGGGGACAGGGGCATCTGGCACTGAAGCTTTCTTT. Amino acids: CATQGGTGASGTEAFF.

The chain couples TRBV7-2 to TRBJ2-1; maybe TRBD1 (5 bases). The germline V and J ends were trimmed by 3 bases and 4 bases, with 13 bases remaining between them. The CDR3 runs to 15 residues. CDR1 and CDR2 from the germline V gene are SGHTA and FQGNSA. The CDR3: CASSFPQGGYNEQFF. CDR3 in DNA: TGTGCCAGCAGCTTTCCGCAGGGTGGGTACAATGAGCAGTTCTTC.

This clonotype showed up many times. V gene TRBV7-6 combines with J gene TRBJ2-7; D is tentatively TRBD1 or TRBD2 (5 bases each). The germline V gene has CDR1 SGHVS and CDR2 FNYEAQ. V lost 5 bases and J 6 bases, leaving 11 bases between the germline ends. CDR3 length equals 12 residues. The CDR3 coding sequence is TGTGCCAGCAGCCCGCGAGGGGCCGAGCAGTACTTC. The encoded protein is CASSPRGAEQYF.

The chain joins TRBV20-1 to TRBJ1-1; D not certain. V was pared by 0 bases and J by 5 bases, with 7 bases between. This CDR3 is 12 amino acids long. In germline, CDR1 is DFQATT, CDR2 SNEGSKA (reference sequence). The CDR3 reads CSARDPGTEAFF. The CDR3 DNA follows: TGCAGTGCTAGAGATCCGGGTACTGAAGCTTTCTTT.

The chain combines TRBV7-8 with TRBJ2-3; TRBD1 might be the D (6 bases). This CDR3 is built from 16 residues. Trimming cost V 4 bases and J 6 bases, with 20 bases left between them. In germline, CDR1 is SGHVS, CDR2 FQNEAQ. Here the CDR3 reads CASSYSPGVGPDTQYF. In DNA, the CDR3 is TGTGCCAGCAGCTACTCCCCAGGGGTGGGTCCGGATACGCAGTATTTT.

This chain uses TRBV6-6 with TRBJ1-2; D call uncertain. This CDR3 contains 16 residues. Germline V CDR1 and CDR2: MNHNY, SVGAGI (reference sequence). Trimming left V 6 bases short and J 8 bases short, with 25 bases between. The CDR3 spells CASRLFGMRFRKGYTF. The CDR3 DNA reads as TGTGCCAGCAGACTGTTCGGGATGAGGTTCCGGAAAGGCTACACCTTC.

CDR3 bases: TGTGCCAGCAGCTTGGGCAGGGTGGATGGCTACACCTTC. Translated, it gives CASSLGRVDGYTF. The V call is TRBV7-2, the J call TRBJ1-2; D may be TRBD1 (5 bases). Per germline, CDR1 SGHTA and CDR2 FQGNSA. V lost 3 bases and J lost 6, with 11 bases in between. This CDR3 has 13 amino acids. Full variable domain (remainder filled in from reference TRBV7-2 and TRBJ1-2): GAGVSQSPSNKVTEKGKDVELRCDPISGHTALYWYRQSLGQGLEFLIYFQGNSAPDKSGLPSDRFSAERTGGSVSTLTIQRTQQEDSAVYLCASSLGRVDGYTFGSGTRLTVV.

This clonotype was counted at least ten times. The chain couples TRBV29-1 to TRBJ2-7; perhaps TRBD1 as D (6 bases). The CDR3 has 15 residues. Germline V lookup: CDR1 SQVTM, CDR2 ANQGSEA. The V gene lost 5 bases and the J gene lost 6 bases, with 23 bases spanning the gap. The CDR3, as DNA: TGCAGCGTTTTGCCAGGGGCTGGGGCCGCAGGCGAGCAGTACTTC. Residues: CSVLPGAGAAGEQYF.

The V call is TRBV5-1, the J call TRBJ2-7; D is unclear. Trimming took 1 base from V and 4 from J, leaving 9 bases between them. The CDR3 covers 13 residues. Germline CDR1 SGHRS, CDR2 YFSETQ. The CDR3 loop reads CASSLSNRYEQYF. The CDR3 nucleotides are TGCGCCAGCAGCTTGTCGAATAGGTACGAGCAGTACTTC.

This clonotype was found many times. The J gene is TRBJ1-1, the V gene TRBV4-1; weak D call: TRBD1 (6 bases). The CDR3 consists of 14 residues. The germline V and J ends were trimmed by 6 bases and 5 bases, with 16 bases remaining between them. Per the germline V gene, CDR1 is MGHRA and CDR2 is YSYEKL. The CDR3 is CASRGGGQLTEAFF. The CDR3, as DNA: TGCGCCAGCAGAGGGGGGGGCCAGTTGACTGAAGCTTTCTTT.

This clonotype has more than one count but fewer than ten. J is TRBJ1-2 and V is TRBV6-5, with 7 bases fitting TRBD1. The CDR3 runs 14 residues. After removal of 2 bases from V and 3 bases from J, the junction contained 3 bases not matched to a gene. CDR1 is MNHEY, CDR2 SVGAGI, per germline. The CDR3 DNA reads TGTGCCAGCAGTTACGAGGGGGCGGACTATGGCTACACCTTC. Its protein product is CASSYEGADYGYTF.

In the case of this clonotype: Compared with germline, one end of the junction differs, possibly owing to a read error. V usage is TRBV6-2 or TRBV6-3 and J usage is TRBJ2-5, with D unclear. The CDR3 is 14 residues long. CDR1 MNHEY and CDR2 SVGEGT come from the germline V gene. DNA for the CDR3: TGTGCCAGCAGGGTGGGGAATCGTCTAGAGACCAAGTACTTC. Its translation is CASRVGNRLETKYF.

This clonotype was counted a few times. The V and J genes are TRBV11-2 and TRBJ1-2, with 10 bases lining up with TRBD1. The CDR3 sequence is 15 residues long. The V gene's germline CDR1 is SGHAT and CDR2 FQNNGV. J lost 6 bases, V lost 4 bases, and 8 bases had no gene match. DNA of the CDR3: TGTGCCAGCAGCTCAGGACAGGGGGTCCTTGATGGCTACACCTTC. Residues: CASSSGQGVLDGYTF.

The chain joins TRBV3-1 to TRBJ2-1, with D possibly matching TRBD2 (5 bases). Per the germline V gene, CDR1 is LGHDT and CDR2 is YNNKEL (reference sequence). V lost 3 bases and J lost 7, with 10 bases in between. The CDR3 spans 13 residues. The CDR3 here is CASSQGVSNEQFF. CDR3 in DNA: TGTGCCAGCAGCCAGGGAGTGTCGAATGAGCAGTTCTTC.

The chain has TRBV12-3 or TRBV12-4 and TRBJ2-3; D perhaps matches TRBD2 (7 bases). There are 15 residues in the CDR3. V was clipped by 5 bases and J by 6 bases, with 18 bases between them. For the CDR3, the DNA is TGTGCCAGCAGTCCTTGGGGGGGCTTGGAGGATACGCAGTATTTT. Protein: CASSPWGGLEDTQYF.

Concerning this clonotype: It may be a read error: a sequence one base away is much more abundant. The chain recombines TRBV4-1 with TRBJ1-5; no clear D gene. Deletions cut 0 bases from V and 0 bases from J, with 6 bases between. CDR3 length: 15 amino acids. Germline lookup yields CDR1 MGHRA and CDR2 YSYEKL. CDR3 loop: CASSQDLVSNQPQHF. CDR3 bases: TGCGCCAGCAGCCAAGATCTGGTTAGCAATCAGCCCCAGCATTTT.

This clonotype was observed many times. The rearrangement links TRBV4-1 to TRBJ2-3, with no clear D. Trimming shortened V by 5 bases and J by 4 bases, and 19 bases separated the two germline ends. Germline V gene sequence: CDR1 MGHRA, CDR2 YSYEKL. The CDR3 is 16 residues long. CDR3 in amino acids: CASSGDGFREADTQYF. CDR3 nucleotide sequence: TGCGCCAGCAGCGGAGACGGGTTCAGAGAGGCAGATACGCAGTATTTT.

This clonotype was observed many times. The chain joins TRBV20-1 to TRBJ2-7, with 14 nucleotides matching TRBD2. Germline V CDR1 and CDR2: DFQATT, SNEGSKA (reference sequence). V was clipped by 1 base and J by 6 bases; unmatched bases: 8. There are 16 residues in the CDR3. The CDR3 DNA sequence: TGCAGTGCTAGAGCGCGACTAGCGGGGGGGCGGGGCGAGCAGTACTTC. Protein sequence: CSARARLAGGRGEQYF.

CDR3 DNA: TGTGCCAGCAGCCCCGGGGGGCCCGACACAGATACGCAGTATTTT. It codes for CASSPGGPDTDTQYF. The rearrangement links TRBV4-2 to TRBJ2-3; a possible D gene is TRBD2 (7 bases). This CDR3 comprises 15 residues. The germline V and J ends were trimmed by 4 bases and 2 bases, with 13 bases remaining between them. The V gene's germline CDR1 is LGHNA and CDR2 YNFKEQ.

This clonotype occurred many times. The J gene is TRBJ2-2, the V gene TRBV10-3; D might be TRBD1 (7 bases). The V gene's germline CDR1 is ENHRY and CDR2 SYGVKD. Between the trimmed V and J ends, which lost 7 bases and 4 bases, there was a span of 16 bases. CDR3 length: 15 amino acids. This CDR3 is CAITERQGGTGELFF. Written as DNA, the CDR3 is TGTGCCATCACCGAGCGACAGGGAGGCACCGGGGAGCTGTTTTTT.

This clonotype was counted many times. For the CDR3, the DNA is TGCAGTGCTAGAGGTCCCGGGACAGGGGCCGGGGAGCTGTTTTTT. Its protein is CSARGPGTGAGELFF. The chain is built from TRBV20-1 and TRBJ2-2; 10 bases are a match to TRBD1. From germline, CDR1 is DFQATT and CDR2 SNEGSKA (reference sequence). Losses at the gene ends were 1 base for V and 6 bases for J; bases not matched to a gene: 5. This CDR3 has 15 amino acids.

This clonotype was observed at least ten times. J is TRBJ2-1 and V is TRBV7-9; 9 bases fit TRBD2. This CDR3 spans 16 amino acids. Looked up from germline, CDR1 is SEHNR and CDR2 is FQNEAQ (reference sequence). V lost 5 bases, J lost 4 bases, and 9 bases stayed unmatched. CDR3: CASSPGGGGDYNEQFF. The CDR3 DNA reads as TGTGCCAGCAGCCCCGGTGGCGGGGGGGATTACAATGAGCAGTTCTTC. The variable domain in full, completed from reference TRBV7-9 and TRBJ2-1, reads DTGVSQNPRHKITKRGQNVTFRCDPISEHNRLYWYRQTLGQGPEFLTYFQNEAQLEKSRLLSDRFSAERPKGSFSTLEIQRTEQGDSAMYLCASSPGGGGDYNEQFFGPGTRLTVL.

The chain has TRBV27 and TRBJ2-5; 13 nucleotides match TRBD2. The junction had 2 bases not matched to a gene; V was cut back by 3 bases and J by 4 bases. The CDR3 extends over 15 amino acids. Looked up from germline, CDR1 is MNHEY and CDR2 is SMNVEV (reference sequence). CDR3 in DNA: TGTGCCAGCAGTTTCTGGACTAGCGGGGGAGAGACCCAGTACTTC. Its protein product is CASSFWTSGGETQYF.

This clonotype was seen a handful of times. The chain employs TRBV5-5 and TRBJ2-1; 8 nucleotides agree with TRBD1. The CDR3 totals 17 residues. The J segment lost 1 base and the V segment lost 4 bases, leaving 10 bases of the junction unmatched. Germline CDR1 SGHKS, CDR2 YYEKEE (reference sequence). CDR3 nucleotides: TGTGCCAGCAGCCGTTCCGGGACAGGCGTATCCTACAATGAGCAGTTCTTC. It encodes CASSRSGTGVSYNEQFF.

In its sample, this clonotype was seen many times. The chain's CDR3 is CASSLPGTGSGELFF. The DNA of the CDR3 is TGTGCCAGCAGTTTACCTGGAACAGGGTCCGGGGAGCTGTTTTTT. The J gene is TRBJ2-2, the V gene TRBV28; weak D call: TRBD1 (6 bases). V lost 2 bases to trimming and J lost 6 bases, with 13 bases between them. From germline, CDR1 is MDHEN and CDR2 SYDVKM. The CDR3 has 15 amino acids.